One sample yielded the 23 T cell receptor beta chains listed below, sequenced in a study of blood T cells in healthy people across ages (dated by TCRdb to between 2014 and 2017). The library was produced with 5' RACE. Instrument on record: Illumina HiSeq 2500. A second about 7 to 12 cycle PCR used a sample-barcoded 5' primer and a J-beta primer mix. TCRdb's own reprocessing of the public reads used fastp at Q25 and MiXCR and kept productive beta chains. One record per CDR3 amino acid sequence lists the most common genes and DNA. For this sample the table gives 350,000 to 450,000 distinct CDR3 sequences, of which about 55% were detected only once. The ten largest account for under 60% of the sample. The sample comprised blood. Source of these receptors: a man aged 60 to 69 in good health.

This chain uses TRBV19 with TRBJ2-3, with 7 bases matching TRBD2. CDR3 size: 16 residues. Trimming cost V 3 bases and J 2 bases; bases outside gene matches: 8. From germline, CDR1 is LNHDA and CDR2 SQIVND (reference sequence). CDR3 sequence (DNA): TGTGCCAGTAGTATGCAACCGGGACTATCCACAGATACGCAGTATTTT. Its translation: CASSMQPGLSTDTQYF.

CDR3 amino acids: CASSPRGSDEQYF. Written as DNA, the CDR3 is TGTGCCAGCTCACCACGGGGCAGCGACGAGCAGTACTTC. This chain joins TRBV18 and TRBJ2-5, with D possibly matching TRBD1 (5 bases). The J call may be mistaken, given a closer DNA end match to TRBJ2-7. This CDR3 region has 13 residues. Germline CDR1 reads KGHSH; CDR2 reads LQKENI.

In nucleotides, the CDR3 is TGCGCCAGCACCGCAGGAGGGGGACGAGGGGAGCAGTACTTC. Encoded protein: CASTAGGGRGEQYF. The chain couples TRBV5-1 to TRBJ2-5; D assignment may be TRBD1 or TRBD2 (6 bases each). This CDR3 spans 14 amino acids. The V end lost 6 bases, the J end lost 11 bases, and 23 bases lay between the germline ends. Germline V gene data show CDR1 as SGHRS and CDR2 as YFSETQ.

This clonotype showed up just a few times. The rearrangement uses TRBV18 and TRBJ2-7; TRBD1 agrees at 7 bases. Germline CDR1 is KGHSH and CDR2 is LQKENI. V lost 3 bases to trimming and J lost 7 bases; unmatched junction nucleotides: 6. There are 13 residues in the CDR3. The CDR3 protein is CASSPRGIDEQYF. In DNA form, the CDR3 reads TGTGCCAGCTCACCCAGGGGGATCGATGAGCAGTACTTC. The full variable domain, in which reference TRBV18 and TRBJ2-7 provide the parts outside the CDR3, is NAGVMQNPRHLVRRRGQEARLRCSPMKGHSHVYWYRQLPEEGLKFMVYLQKENIIDESGMPKERFSAEFPKEGPSILRIQQVVRGDSAAYFCASSPRGIDEQYFGPGTRLTVT.

Worth noting for this clonotype: This clone may be a read error of a much larger clone one base away. The chain combines TRBV7-9 with TRBJ2-5; D not certain. The CDR3 loop spans 12 amino acids. CDR1 SEHNR and CDR2 FQNEAQ come from the germline V gene (reference sequence). The CDR3 region is CTSSFSGETQYF. The CDR3, as DNA: TGTACCAGCAGCTTTTCCGGGGAGACCCAGTACTTC.

To note about this clonotype: A much bigger clone sits one base away, suggesting this may be a read error. In nucleotides, the CDR3 is TGCGCCAGCAGCTCTAATACGGGACAGGGGTTAAATGAGCAGTACTTC. This codes for CASSSNTGQGLNEQYF. The chain is built from TRBV5-1 and TRBJ2-7, with 10 bases that match TRBD1. CDR3 size: 16 residues. J lost 7 bases, V lost 3 bases, and 13 bases had no gene match. Germline assignment: CDR1 SGHRS and CDR2 YFSETQ.

The rearrangement joins TRBV20-1 to TRBJ2-7, with D tentatively TRBD1 or TRBD2 (6 bases each). Germline V gene lookup returns CDR1 DFQATT and CDR2 SNEGSKA (reference sequence). Trimming took off 6 bases at V and 0 bases at J, with 15 bases between the two ends. This CDR3 region has 14 residues. CDR3 residues: CSARGSGSSYEQYF. The CDR3 DNA is TGCAGTGCCAGGGGTAGCGGAAGCTCCTACGAGCAGTACTTC.

The gene calls are TRBV3-1 and TRBJ2-5, with 11 bases matching TRBD2. This CDR3 is built from 16 residues. The germline CDR1 and CDR2 sequences are LGHDT and YNNKEL (reference sequence). The V segment lost 4 bases and the J segment 7 bases; nucleotides outside the gene matches: 11. The CDR3 nucleotides read TGTGCCAGCAGCCCCTTAGCGGGAGGGCAAATATGGACCCAGTACTTC. Translating it yields CASSPLAGGQIWTQYF.

The rearrangement links TRBV20-1 to TRBJ2-5; TRBD2 aligns across 10 bases. The J call is doubtful: the DNA matches TRBJ2-7 better. The length of the CDR3 is 12 residues. Germline V gene lookup returns CDR1 DFQATT and CDR2 SNEGSKA (reference sequence). CDR3 protein: CSAPRTSGEQYF. CDR3 DNA: TGCAGTGCTCCCCGGACTAGCGGCGAGCAGTACTTC.

This chain uses TRBV7-9 with TRBJ2-3; 7 positions match TRBD2. The germline CDR1 and CDR2 sequences are SEHNR and FQNEAQ (reference sequence). This CDR3 comprises 14 residues. V trimming: 7 bases; J trimming: 1 base; junction bases outside the gene matches: 5. This chain's CDR3 is CASTKRGGTDTQYF. Here the CDR3 DNA reads TGTGCCAGCACAAAACGGGGGGGCACAGATACGCAGTATTTT.

The chain uses TRBV7-8 and TRBJ1-1, with 9 bases lining up with TRBD1. J lost 0 bases, V lost 1 base, and 9 bases had no gene match. Germline V lookup: CDR1 SGHVS, CDR2 FQNEAQ. There are 18 residues in the CDR3. The CDR3 region is CASSLVFRTGDMNTEAFF. The DNA for the CDR3 is TGTGCCAGCAGCTTAGTTTTTAGGACAGGGGACATGAACACTGAAGCTTTCTTT.

The J gene is TRBJ2-1, the V gene TRBV24-1; the match to TRBD1 covers 10 bases. The V gene end was trimmed by 1 base and the J gene end by 7 bases; junction bases not matched to a gene: 6. The CDR3 runs to 16 residues. CDR1 is KGHDR, CDR2 SFDVKD, per germline. DNA for the CDR3: TGTGCCACCAGTGATTTCGGGGACAGGGGCGCGAATGAGCAGTTCTTC. Its translation is CATSDFGDRGANEQFF.

The J gene is TRBJ2-4, the V gene TRBV7-2; the D is unclear. The last part of the DNA fits TRBJ2-7 better; the J call may be wrong. Germline CDR1 and CDR2: SGHTA and FQGNSA. This CDR3 has 14 amino acids. CDR3 DNA: TGTGCCAGCAGCCCAGACGGAAAAACCCCCGAGCAGTACTTC. Translation: CASSPDGKTPEQYF.

The rearrangement links TRBV29-1 to TRBJ2-5; the match to TRBD1 covers 7 bases. V was clipped by 5 bases and J by 1 base; unmatched bases: 4. The CDR3 loop spans 13 amino acids. Germline V gene data show CDR1 as SQVTM and CDR2 as ANQGSEA. The CDR3 loop reads CSVSRQGQETQYF. CDR3 sequence (DNA): TGCAGCGTTTCAAGACAGGGCCAAGAGACCCAGTACTTC.

The chain couples TRBV30 to TRBJ2-3; 8 nucleotides align to TRBD1. The CDR3 is made up of 15 amino acids. Germline V lookup: CDR1 GTSNPN, CDR2 SVGIG (reference sequence). The V segment lost 1 base and the J segment 2 bases; nucleotides outside the gene matches: 5. As DNA, the CDR3 is TGTGCCTGGAGTGCATGGACAGGGTTCACAGATACGCAGTATTTT. Amino acids: CAWSAWTGFTDTQYF.

The chain combines TRBV5-1 with TRBJ2-5; D ambiguous. Germline V gene data show CDR1 as SGHRS and CDR2 as YFSETQ. V was cut by 4 bases and J by 0 bases, with 13 bases left in between. The CDR3 loop spans 15 amino acids. This CDR3 reads CASSQDTPNQETQYF. As DNA, the CDR3 is TGCGCCAGCAGCCAGGATACACCCAACCAAGAGACCCAGTACTTC.

This clonotype was recorded many times. This chain uses TRBV20-1 with TRBJ1-2; D not certain. The CDR3 has 10 amino acids. Trimming left V 5 bases short and J 4 bases short, with 5 bases between. Germline lookup yields CDR1 DFQATT and CDR2 SNEGSKA (reference sequence). The CDR3 DNA is TGCAGTGCTTTCATCTATGGCTACACCTTC. Translation: CSAFIYGYTF.

The rearrangement joins TRBV20-1 to TRBJ1-2; 7 nucleotides align to TRBD1. Unmatched junction bases numbered 14, after V lost 3 bases and J lost 4 bases. Per germline, CDR1 DFQATT and CDR2 SNEGSKA (reference sequence). There are 16 residues in the CDR3. For the CDR3, the DNA is TGCAGTGCTAGGCCCCACCCGGCAGGGGGTGTCTATGGCTACACCTTC. Amino acids: CSARPHPAGGVYGYTF.

The chain links TRBV20-1 to TRBJ2-7; D is possibly TRBD2 (6 bases). This CDR3 is built from 14 residues. The V end was cut by 6 bases, the J end by 0 bases, with 15 bases between. Germline CDR1 and CDR2: DFQATT and SNEGSKA (reference sequence). The CDR3 reads CSAAGLGSSYEQYF. Here the CDR3 DNA reads TGCAGTGCGGCGGGACTTGGGTCCTCCTACGAGCAGTACTTC.

The rearrangement links TRBV5-1 to TRBJ2-5, with 12 bases identical to TRBD2. Germline loops: CDR1 SGHRS, CDR2 YFSETQ. The trim removed 2 bases at V and 1 base at J, leaving 3 bases unmatched. The CDR3 spans 16 residues. The CDR3 nucleotides read TGCGCCAGCAGCTTCGGACTAGCGGGGATCCAAGAGACCCAGTACTTC. Protein product: CASSFGLAGIQETQYF.

The chain combines TRBV30 with TRBJ2-3, with D uncertain. CDR3 size: 14 residues. Germline CDR1 reads GTSNPN; CDR2 reads SVGIG (reference sequence). The germline V and J ends were trimmed by 1 base and 4 bases, with 12 bases remaining between them. CDR3 protein: CAWSGPDQADTQYF. The CDR3 DNA is TGTGCCTGGAGTGGGCCGGACCAGGCAGATACGCAGTATTTT.

The chain has TRBV29-1 and TRBJ2-1; weak D call: TRBD2 (5 bases). Germline V lookup: CDR1 SQVTM, CDR2 ANQGSEA. V was shortened by 7 bases and J by 6 bases, with 13 bases between the two germline ends. The CDR3 is made up of 12 amino acids. CDR3 in DNA: TGCAGCGGTCGACGGGGAATCAATGAGCAGTTCTTC. This encodes CSGRRGINEQFF.

This clonotype was seen a handful of times. This chain uses TRBV19 with TRBJ1-2; D unclear. The V gene lost 5 bases and the J gene lost 9 bases, with 10 bases spanning the gap. The CDR3 contains 11 residues. CDR1 LNHDA and CDR2 SQIVND come from the germline V gene (reference sequence). This CDR3 is CASSLGKSYTF. CDR3 nucleotides: TGTGCCAGTAGTCTCGGGAAGAGCTACACCTTC.